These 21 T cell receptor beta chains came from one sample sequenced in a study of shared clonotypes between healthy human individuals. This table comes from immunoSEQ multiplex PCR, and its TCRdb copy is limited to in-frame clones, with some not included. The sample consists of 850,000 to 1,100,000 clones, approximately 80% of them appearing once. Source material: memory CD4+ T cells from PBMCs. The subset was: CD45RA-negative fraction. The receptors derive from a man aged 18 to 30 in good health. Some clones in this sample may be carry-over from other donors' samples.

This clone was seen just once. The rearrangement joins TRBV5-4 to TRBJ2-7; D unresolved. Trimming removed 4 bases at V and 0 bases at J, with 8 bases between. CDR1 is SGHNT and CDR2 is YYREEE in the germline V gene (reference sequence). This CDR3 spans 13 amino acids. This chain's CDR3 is CASSPSSSYEQYF. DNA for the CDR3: TGTGCCAGCAGCCCATCTAGCTCCTACGAGCAGTACTTC.

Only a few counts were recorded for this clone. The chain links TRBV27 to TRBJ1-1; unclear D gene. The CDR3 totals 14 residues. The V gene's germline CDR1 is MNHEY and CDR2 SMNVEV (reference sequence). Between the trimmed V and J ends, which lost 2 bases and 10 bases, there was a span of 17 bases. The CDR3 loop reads CASSLAVRAGSAFF. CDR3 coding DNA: TGTGCCAGCAGTTTAGCAGTCCGGGCAGGATCAGCTTTCTTT.

The CDR3 protein is CASSYGQGEGYTF. The CDR3 region has the DNA TGTGCCAGCAGCTACGGACAGGGTGAAGGCTACACCTTC. The V call is TRBV11-2, the J call TRBJ1-2, with 8 bases lining up with TRBD1. V dropped 4 bases and J dropped 8; count of bases not matched to a gene: 6. Germline CDR1 and CDR2: SGHAT and FQNNGV. The CDR3 runs to 13 residues.

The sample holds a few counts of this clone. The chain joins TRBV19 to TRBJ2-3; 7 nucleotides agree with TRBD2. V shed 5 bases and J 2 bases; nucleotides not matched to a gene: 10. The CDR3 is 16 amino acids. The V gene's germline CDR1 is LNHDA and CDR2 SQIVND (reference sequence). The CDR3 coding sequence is TGTGCCAGTAGTGGGGGAGTGGGGAGGGCCACAGATACGCAGTATTTT. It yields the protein CASSGGVGRATDTQYF. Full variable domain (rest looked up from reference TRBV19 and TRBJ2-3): DGGITQSPKYLFRKEGQNVTLSCEQNLNHDAMYWYRQDPGQGLRLIYYSQIVNDFQKGDIAEGYSVSREKKESFPLTVTSAQKNPTAFYLCASSGGVGRATDTQYFGPGTRLTVL.

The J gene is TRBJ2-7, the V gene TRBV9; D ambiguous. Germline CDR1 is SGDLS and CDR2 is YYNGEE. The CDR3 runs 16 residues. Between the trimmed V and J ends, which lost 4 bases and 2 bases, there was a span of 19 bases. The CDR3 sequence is CASSPRPDGEAYEQYF. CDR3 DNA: TGTGCCAGCAGCCCACGACCCGACGGAGAGGCCTACGAGCAGTACTTC.

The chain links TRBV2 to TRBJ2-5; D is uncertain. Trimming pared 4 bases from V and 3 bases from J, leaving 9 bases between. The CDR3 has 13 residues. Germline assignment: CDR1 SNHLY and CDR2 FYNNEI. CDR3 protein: CASSGQSKETQYF. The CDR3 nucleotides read TGTGCCAGCAGTGGGCAGAGCAAAGAGACCCAGTACTTC.

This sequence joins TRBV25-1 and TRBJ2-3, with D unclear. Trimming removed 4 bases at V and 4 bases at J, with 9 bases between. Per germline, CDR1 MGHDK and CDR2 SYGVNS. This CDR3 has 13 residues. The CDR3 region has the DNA TGTGCCAGCAGTGTTATGGGCGCAGATACGCAGTATTTT. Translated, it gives CASSVMGADTQYF. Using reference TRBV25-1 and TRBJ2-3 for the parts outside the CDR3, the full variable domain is EADIYQTPRYLVIGTGKKITLECSQTMGHDKMYWYQQDPGMELHLIHYSYGVNSTEKGDLSSESTVSRIRTEHFPLTLESARPSHTSQYLCASSVMGADTQYFGPGTRLTVL.

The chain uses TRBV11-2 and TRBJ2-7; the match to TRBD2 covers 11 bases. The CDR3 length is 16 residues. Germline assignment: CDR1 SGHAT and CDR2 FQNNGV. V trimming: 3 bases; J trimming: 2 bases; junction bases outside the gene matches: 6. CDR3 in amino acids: CASSFGTSGTAYEQYF. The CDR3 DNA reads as TGTGCCAGCAGCTTCGGGACTAGCGGAACCGCCTACGAGCAGTACTTC.

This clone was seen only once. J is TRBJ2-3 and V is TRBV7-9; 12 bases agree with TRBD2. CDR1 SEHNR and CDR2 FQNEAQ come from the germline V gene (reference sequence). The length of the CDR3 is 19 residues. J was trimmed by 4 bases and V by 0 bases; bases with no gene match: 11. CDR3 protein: CASSLAGTSGPYFPDTQYF. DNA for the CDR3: TGTGCCAGCAGCTTAGCGGGGACTAGCGGGCCCTACTTCCCAGATACGCAGTATTTT. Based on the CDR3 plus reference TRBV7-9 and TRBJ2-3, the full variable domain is DTGVSQNPRHKITKRGQNVTFRCDPISEHNRLYWYRQTLGQGPEFLTYFQNEAQLEKSRLLSDRFSAERPKGSFSTLEIQRTEQGDSAMYLCASSLAGTSGPYFPDTQYFGPGTRLTVL.

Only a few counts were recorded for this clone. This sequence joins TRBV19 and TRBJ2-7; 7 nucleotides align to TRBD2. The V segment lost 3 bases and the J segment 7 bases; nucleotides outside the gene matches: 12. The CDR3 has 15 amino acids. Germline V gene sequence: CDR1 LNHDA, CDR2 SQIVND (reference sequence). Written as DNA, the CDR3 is TGTGCCAGTAGTATCACCGCTGCTAGCGGAGGGGAGCAGTACTTC. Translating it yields CASSITAASGGEQYF. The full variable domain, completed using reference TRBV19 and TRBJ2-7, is DGGITQSPKYLFRKEGQNVTLSCEQNLNHDAMYWYRQDPGQGLRLIYYSQIVNDFQKGDIAEGYSVSREKKESFPLTVTSAQKNPTAFYLCASSITAASGGEQYFGPGTRLTVT.

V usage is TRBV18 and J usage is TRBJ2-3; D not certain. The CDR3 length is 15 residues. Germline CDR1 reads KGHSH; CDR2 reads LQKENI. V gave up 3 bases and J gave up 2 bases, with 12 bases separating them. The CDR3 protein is CASSPFGGPTDTQYF. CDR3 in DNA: TGTGCCAGCTCACCTTTCGGTGGACCCACAGATACGCAGTATTTT.

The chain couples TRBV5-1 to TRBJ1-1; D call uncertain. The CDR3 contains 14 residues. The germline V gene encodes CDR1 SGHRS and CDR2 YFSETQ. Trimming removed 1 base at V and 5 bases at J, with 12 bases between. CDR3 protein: CASSLYASPTEAFF. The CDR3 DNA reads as TGCGCCAGCAGCTTGTACGCGTCCCCGACTGAAGCTTTCTTT. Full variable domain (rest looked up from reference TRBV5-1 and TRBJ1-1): KAGVTQTPRYLIKTRGQQVTLSCSPISGHRSVSWYQQTPGQGLQFLFEYFSETQRNKGNFPGRFSGRQFSNSRSEMNVSTLELGDSALYLCASSLYASPTEAFFGQGTRLTVV.

CDR3 bases: TGTGCCAGCAGGAGACAGGGTTCAGATACGCAGTATTTT. Amino acids: CASRRQGSDTQYF. The chain recombines TRBV6-1 with TRBJ2-3; TRBD1 aligns across 7 bases. The CDR3 has 13 residues. Trimming at V came to 6 bases and at J to 4 bases, leaving 4 bases not matched to a gene. Germline CDR1 MNHNS, CDR2 SASEGT.

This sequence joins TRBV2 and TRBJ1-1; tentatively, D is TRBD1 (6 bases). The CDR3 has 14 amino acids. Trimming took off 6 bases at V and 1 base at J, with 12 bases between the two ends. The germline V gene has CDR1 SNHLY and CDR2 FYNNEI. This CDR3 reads CASRKGGQNTEAFF. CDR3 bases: TGTGCCAGCAGGAAGGGGGGCCAGAACACTGAAGCTTTCTTT.

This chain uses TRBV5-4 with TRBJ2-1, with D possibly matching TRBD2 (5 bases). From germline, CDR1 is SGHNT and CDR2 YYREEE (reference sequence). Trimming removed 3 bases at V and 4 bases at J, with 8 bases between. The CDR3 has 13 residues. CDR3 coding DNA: TGTGCCAGCAGCTCGGGATATTACAATGAGCAGTTCTTC. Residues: CASSSGYYNEQFF.

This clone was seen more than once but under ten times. CDR3 residues: CASSLMGTDTQYF. The CDR3 DNA reads as TGCGCCAGCAGCTTGATGGGCACAGATACGCAGTATTTT. The V and J genes are TRBV5-1 and TRBJ2-3; D is undetermined. The ends were cut back, 1 base at V and 1 base at J, with 4 bases in the middle. Per the germline V gene, CDR1 is SGHRS and CDR2 is YFSETQ. This CDR3 contains 13 residues.

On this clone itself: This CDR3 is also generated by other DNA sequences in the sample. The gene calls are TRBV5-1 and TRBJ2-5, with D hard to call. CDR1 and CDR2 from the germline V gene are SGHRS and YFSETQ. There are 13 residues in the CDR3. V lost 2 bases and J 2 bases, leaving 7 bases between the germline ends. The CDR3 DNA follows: TGCGCCAGCAGCTTCACCCCTCAAGAGACCCAGTACTTC. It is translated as CASSFTPQETQYF.

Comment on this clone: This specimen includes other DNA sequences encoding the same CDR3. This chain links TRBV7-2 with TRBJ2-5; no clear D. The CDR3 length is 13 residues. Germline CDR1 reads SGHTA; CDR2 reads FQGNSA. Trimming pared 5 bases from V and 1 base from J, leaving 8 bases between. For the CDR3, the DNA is TGTGCCAGCAGCCTCGCACGCCAAGAGACCCAGTACTTC. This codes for CASSLARQETQYF.

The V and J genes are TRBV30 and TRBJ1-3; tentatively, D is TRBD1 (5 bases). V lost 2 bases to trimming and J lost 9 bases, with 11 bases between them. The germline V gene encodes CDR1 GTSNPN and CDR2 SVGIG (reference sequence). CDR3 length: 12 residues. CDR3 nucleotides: TGTGCCTGGAGTCTAGGGGATTTCACCATATATTTT. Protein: CAWSLGDFTIYF. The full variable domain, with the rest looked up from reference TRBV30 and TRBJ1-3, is SQTIHQWPATLVQPVGSPLSLECTVEGTSNPNLYWYRQAAGRGLQLLFYSVGIGQISSEVPQNLSASRPQDRQFILSSKKLLLSDSGFYLCAWSLGDFTIYFGEGSWLTVV.

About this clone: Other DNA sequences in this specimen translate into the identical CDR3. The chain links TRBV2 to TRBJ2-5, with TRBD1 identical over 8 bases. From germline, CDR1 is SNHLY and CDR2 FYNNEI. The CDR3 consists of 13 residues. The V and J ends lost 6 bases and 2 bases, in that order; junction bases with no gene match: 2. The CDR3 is CASSGDRQETQYF. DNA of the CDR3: TGTGCCAGCAGCGGGGACAGGCAAGAGACCCAGTACTTC.

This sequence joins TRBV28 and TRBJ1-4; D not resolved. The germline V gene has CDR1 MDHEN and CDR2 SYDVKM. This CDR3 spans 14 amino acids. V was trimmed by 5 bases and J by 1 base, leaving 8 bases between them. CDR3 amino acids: CASSQIGTNEKLFF. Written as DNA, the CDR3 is TGTGCCAGCAGTCAGATTGGAACTAATGAAAAACTGTTTTTT.